This T cell receptor (beta chain) appears in the sequencing data of a study of graft-versus-host responses after intestinal transplantation. To note about this clone: Its antigen is as yet unknown.

The length of the CDR3 is 14 residues. V lost 5 bases and J 1 base, leaving 11 bases between the germline ends. Germline V gene data show CDR1 as MNHEY and CDR2 as SMNVEV (reference sequence). The repertoire was sequenced with immunoSEQ multiplex PCR; TCRdb's copy has only in-frame clones and lacks some. The sample carries 150,000 or so clones, around 90% recorded once. The material was unstimulated CD4+ T cells sorted from spleen or lymph node cells, obtained before intestinal transplant. J is TRBJ1-1 and V is TRBV27; unclear D gene. The sequence was obtained from a human donor who received an intestinal transplant. As DNA, the CDR3 is TGTGCCAGCAGTCCGGACGTTAAGAACACTGAAGCTTTCTTT. This encodes CASSPDVKNTEAFF.